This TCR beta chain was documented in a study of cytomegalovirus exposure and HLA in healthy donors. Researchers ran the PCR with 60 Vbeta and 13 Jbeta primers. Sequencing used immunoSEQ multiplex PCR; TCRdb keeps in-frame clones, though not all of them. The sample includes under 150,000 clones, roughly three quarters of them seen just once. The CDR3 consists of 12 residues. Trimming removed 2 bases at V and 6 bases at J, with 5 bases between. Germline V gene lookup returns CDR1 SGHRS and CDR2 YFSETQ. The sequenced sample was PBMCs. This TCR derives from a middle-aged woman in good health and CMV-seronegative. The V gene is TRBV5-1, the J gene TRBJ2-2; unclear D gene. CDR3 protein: CASSFVSGELFF. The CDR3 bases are TGCGCCAGCAGCTTTGTCTCCGGGGAGCTGTTTTTT.